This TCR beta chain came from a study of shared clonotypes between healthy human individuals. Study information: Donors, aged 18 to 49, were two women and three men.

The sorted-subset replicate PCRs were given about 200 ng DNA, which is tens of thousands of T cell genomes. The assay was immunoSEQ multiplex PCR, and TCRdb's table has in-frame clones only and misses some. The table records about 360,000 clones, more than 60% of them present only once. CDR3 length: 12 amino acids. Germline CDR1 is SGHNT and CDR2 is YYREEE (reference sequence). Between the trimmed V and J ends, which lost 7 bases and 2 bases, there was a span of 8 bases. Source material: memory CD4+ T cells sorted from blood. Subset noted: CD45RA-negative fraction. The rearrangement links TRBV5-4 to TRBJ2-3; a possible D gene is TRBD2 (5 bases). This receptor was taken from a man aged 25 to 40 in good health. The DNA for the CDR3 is TGTGCCAGCCGCCGGGACACAGATACGCAGTATTTT. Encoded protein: CASRRDTDTQYF.